This TCR beta chain was captured in a study of graft-versus-host responses after intestinal transplantation. Turning to the study itself: All recipients got anti-thymocyte globulin induction, then tacrolimus and steroids for approximately 3 years.

As regards this clone: Its antigen remains unknown.

The CDR3 runs 16 residues. Germline CDR1 SGHVS, CDR2 FNYEAQ. Trimming stripped 1 base from V and 0 bases from J, with 9 bases between. Repertoires were generated with immunoSEQ multiplex PCR, while TCRdb's copy carries only in-frame clones and drops some. The sample includes roughly 85,000 clones, roughly 90% of them seen just once. The clonotype originates from a human donor who was the organ donor for an intestinal transplant. Sample: unstimulated CD8+ T cells sorted from spleen or lymph node cells, taken before transplant. The rearrangement uses TRBV7-6 and TRBJ2-2; D gene unclear. CDR3 in DNA: TGTGCCAGCAGCTTAGAGGTACTGGCGAACACCGGGGAGCTGTTTTTT. It translates to CASSLEVLANTGELFF.